Below are 9 T cell receptor beta chains sequenced from a single sample in a study of blood T cell repertoires in COVID-19. Generated by immunoSEQ multiplex PCR, the TCRdb table keeps only in-frame clones and is missing some. The profile shows around 390,000 clones, 80% to 90% of them singletons. Sequenced input: PBMCs or T cells enriched from blood (not recorded which). Every receptor here comes from a woman between 45 and 60 years old who had recovered from COVID-19.

The chain carries TRBV2 and TRBJ2-3; D may be TRBD1 (6 bases). CDR1 is SNHLY and CDR2 is FYNNEI in the germline V gene. CDR3 length: 12 residues. Trimming pared 7 bases from V and 4 bases from J, leaving 9 bases between. The CDR3 region has the DNA TGTGCCAGCACCAAGGGGGCAGATACGCAGTATTTT. Its protein product is CASTKGADTQYF.

The rearrangement joins TRBV29-1 to TRBJ2-6, with D hard to call. Looked up from germline, CDR1 is SQVTM and CDR2 is ANQGSEA. V lost 2 bases, J lost 4 bases, and 6 bases lay in between. The CDR3 is made up of 13 amino acids. The CDR3, as DNA: TGCAGCGTTGAAAAGCCCGGGGCCAACGTCCTGACTTTC. It specifies CSVEKPGANVLTF.

The V and J genes are TRBV24-1 and TRBJ1-5, with D uncertain. This CDR3 is built from 13 residues. V lost 10 bases to trimming and J lost 2 bases, with 11 bases between them. Looked up from germline, CDR1 is KGHDR and CDR2 is SFDVKD. CDR3 sequence reads: CATARYGNQPQHF. CDR3 bases: TGTGCCACAGCGCGGTATGGCAATCAGCCCCAGCATTTT.

The chain recombines TRBV6-5 with TRBJ2-5; D call uncertain. CDR1 and CDR2 from the germline V gene are MNHEY and SVGAGI. The V end was cut by 0 bases, the J end by 5 bases, with 10 bases between. The CDR3 contains 14 residues. The DNA of the CDR3 is TGTGCCAGCAGTTACTCTGGCCAGGTGGAGACCCAGTACTTC. Encoded protein: CASSYSGQVETQYF.

CDR3 region: CASSETGAAYTEAFF. For the CDR3, the DNA is TGTGCCAGCAGTGAAACAGGGGCCGCTTACACTGAAGCTTTCTTT. The rearrangement uses TRBV2 and TRBJ1-1, with TRBD1 identical over 7 bases. The CDR3 loop spans 15 amino acids. J gave up 3 bases and V 2 bases, and 6 bases lay outside the gene matches. Germline loops: CDR1 SNHLY, CDR2 FYNNEI.

CDR3 residues: CASSPDREAGYTF. DNA of the CDR3: TGTGCCAGCTCACCGGACAGGGAAGCTGGCTACACCTTC. The rearrangement joins TRBV18 to TRBJ1-2, with TRBD1 matching over 8 bases. The CDR3 contains 13 residues. Trimming took 3 bases from V and 7 from J; bases not matched to a gene: 4. CDR1 is KGHSH, CDR2 LQKENI, per germline. The full variable domain, completed using reference TRBV18 and TRBJ1-2, is NAGVMQNPRHLVRRRGQEARLRCSPMKGHSHVYWYRQLPEEGLKFMVYLQKENIIDESGMPKERFSAEFPKEGPSILRIQQVVRGDSAAYFCASSPDREAGYTFGSGTRLTVV.

The chain links TRBV18 to TRBJ2-2; D is possibly TRBD1 (5 bases). V was trimmed by 2 bases and J by 1 base, leaving 11 bases between them. Per the germline V gene, CDR1 is KGHSH and CDR2 is LQKENI. The CDR3 covers 16 residues. DNA of the CDR3: TGTGCCAGCTCACCAGGACAAGGGGAGAACACCGGGGAGCTGTTTTTT. The encoded protein is CASSPGQGENTGELFF.

The J gene is TRBJ1-2, the V gene TRBV9, with a tentative D call TRBD1 (6 bases). The CDR3 length is 14 residues. Trimming cost V 0 bases and J 2 bases, with 8 bases left between them. Germline CDR1 and CDR2: SGDLS and YYNGEE. CDR3 sequence: CASSVGGGNYGYTF. DNA of the CDR3: TGTGCCAGCAGCGTAGGAGGGGGAAACTATGGCTACACCTTC. Full variable domain (rest looked up from reference TRBV9 and TRBJ1-2): DSGVTQTPKHLITATGQRVTLRCSPRSGDLSVYWYQQSLDQGLQFLIQYYNGEERAKGNILERFSAQQFPDLHSELNLSSLELGDSALYFCASSVGGGNYGYTFGSGTRLTVV.

The chain couples TRBV7-9 to TRBJ1-4, with 12 bases aligning to TRBD1. Germline V gene lookup returns CDR1 SEHNR and CDR2 FQNEAQ (reference sequence). V lost 5 bases, J lost 7 bases, and 8 bases stayed unmatched. The CDR3 is 16 amino acids. The CDR3 loop is CASSLLGQGAREKLFF. The CDR3 DNA reads as TGTGCCAGCAGCCTACTGGGACAGGGGGCGCGTGAAAAACTGTTTTTT.